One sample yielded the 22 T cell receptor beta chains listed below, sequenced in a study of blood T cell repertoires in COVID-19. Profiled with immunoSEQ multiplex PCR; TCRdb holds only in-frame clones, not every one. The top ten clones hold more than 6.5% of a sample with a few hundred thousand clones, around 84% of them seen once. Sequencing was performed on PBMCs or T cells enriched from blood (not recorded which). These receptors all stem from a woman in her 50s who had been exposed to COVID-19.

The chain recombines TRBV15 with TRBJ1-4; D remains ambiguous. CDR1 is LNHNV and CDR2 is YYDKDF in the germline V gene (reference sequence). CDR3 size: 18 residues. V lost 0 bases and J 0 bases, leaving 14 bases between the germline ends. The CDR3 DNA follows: TGTGCCACCAGCAGAGATGTGGGGAGGGTGGCAACTAATGAAAAACTGTTTTTT. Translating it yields CATSRDVGRVATNEKLFF. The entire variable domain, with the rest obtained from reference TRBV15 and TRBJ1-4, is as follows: DAMVIQNPRYQVTQFGKPVTLSCSQTLNHNVMYWYQQKSSQAPKLLFHYYDKDFNNEADTPDNFQSRRPNTSFCFLDIRSPGLGDTAMYLCATSRDVGRVATNEKLFFGSGTQLSVL.

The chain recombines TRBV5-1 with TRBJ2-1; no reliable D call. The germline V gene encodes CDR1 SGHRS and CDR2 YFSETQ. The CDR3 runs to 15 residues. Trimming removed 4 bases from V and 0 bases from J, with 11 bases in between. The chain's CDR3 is CASSPDTSSYNEQFF. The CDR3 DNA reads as TGCGCCAGCAGCCCAGACACGAGCTCCTACAATGAGCAGTTCTTC.

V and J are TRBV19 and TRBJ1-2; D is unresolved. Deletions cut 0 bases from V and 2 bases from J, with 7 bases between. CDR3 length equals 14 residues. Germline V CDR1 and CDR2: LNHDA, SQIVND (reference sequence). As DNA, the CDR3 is TGTGCCAGTAGTATAGAGCACAACAACTATGGCTACACCTTC. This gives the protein CASSIEHNNYGYTF.

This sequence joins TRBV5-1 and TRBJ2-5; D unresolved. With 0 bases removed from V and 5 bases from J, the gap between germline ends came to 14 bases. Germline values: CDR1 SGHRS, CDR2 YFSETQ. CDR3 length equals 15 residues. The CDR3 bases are TGCGCCAGCAGCTTGGGGGCCCCTCGGTCGGAGACCCAGTACTTC. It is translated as CASSLGAPRSETQYF.

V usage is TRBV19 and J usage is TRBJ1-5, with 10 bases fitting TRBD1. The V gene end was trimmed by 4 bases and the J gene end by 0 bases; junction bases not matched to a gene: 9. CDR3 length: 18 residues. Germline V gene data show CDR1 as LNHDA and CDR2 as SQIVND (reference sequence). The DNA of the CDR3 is TGTGCCAGTAGTAGCAGGGGACAGGGGATCCATAGCAATCAGCCCCAGCATTTT. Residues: CASSSRGQGIHSNQPQHF.

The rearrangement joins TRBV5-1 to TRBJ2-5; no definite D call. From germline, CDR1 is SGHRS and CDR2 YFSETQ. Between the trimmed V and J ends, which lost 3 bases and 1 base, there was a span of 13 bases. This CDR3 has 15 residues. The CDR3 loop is CASSYSTVPQETQYF. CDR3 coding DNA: TGCGCCAGCAGCTACTCAACTGTACCCCAAGAGACCCAGTACTTC.

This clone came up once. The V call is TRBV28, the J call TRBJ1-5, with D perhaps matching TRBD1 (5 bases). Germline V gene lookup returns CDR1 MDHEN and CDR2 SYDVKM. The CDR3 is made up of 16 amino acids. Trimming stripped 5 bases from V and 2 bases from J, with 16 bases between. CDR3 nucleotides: TGTGCCAGCAGTCCTATGTCAGGGCTGGGCAATCAGCCCCAGCATTTT. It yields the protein CASSPMSGLGNQPQHF.

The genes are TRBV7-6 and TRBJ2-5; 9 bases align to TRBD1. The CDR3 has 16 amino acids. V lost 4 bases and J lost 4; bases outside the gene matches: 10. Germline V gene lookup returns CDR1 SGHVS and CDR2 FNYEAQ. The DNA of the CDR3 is TGTGCCAGCAGCTCGAACCTGGACAGGGGTGGAGAGACCCAGTACTTC. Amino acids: CASSSNLDRGGETQYF.

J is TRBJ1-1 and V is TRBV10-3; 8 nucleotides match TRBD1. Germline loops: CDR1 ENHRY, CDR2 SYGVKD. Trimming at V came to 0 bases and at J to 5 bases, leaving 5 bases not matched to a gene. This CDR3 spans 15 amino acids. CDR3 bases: TGTGCCATCAGTGAGTCCGGACAGGGCGGGACTGAAGCTTTCTTT. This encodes CAISESGQGGTEAFF.

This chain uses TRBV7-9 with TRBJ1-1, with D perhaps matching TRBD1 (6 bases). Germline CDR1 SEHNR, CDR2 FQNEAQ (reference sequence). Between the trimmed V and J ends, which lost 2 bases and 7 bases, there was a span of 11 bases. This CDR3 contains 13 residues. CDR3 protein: CASSLIQGIEAFF. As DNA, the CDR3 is TGTGCCAGCAGCTTAATTCAGGGGATTGAAGCTTTCTTT.

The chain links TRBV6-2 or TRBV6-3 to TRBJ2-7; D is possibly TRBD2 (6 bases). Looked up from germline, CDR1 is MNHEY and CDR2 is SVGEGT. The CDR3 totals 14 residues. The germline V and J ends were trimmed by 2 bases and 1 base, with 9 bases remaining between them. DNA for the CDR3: TGTGCCAGCAGTTACGGAGGGTGGTCCTACGAGCAGTACTTC. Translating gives CASSYGGWSYEQYF.

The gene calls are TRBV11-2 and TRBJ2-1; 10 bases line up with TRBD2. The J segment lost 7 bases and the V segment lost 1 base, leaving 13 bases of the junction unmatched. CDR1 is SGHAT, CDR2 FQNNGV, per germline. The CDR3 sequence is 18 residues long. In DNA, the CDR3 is TGTGCCAGCAGCTTAGCCCCCCCTCTACTAGCGGGGATAAATGAGCAGTTCTTC. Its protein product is CASSLAPPLLAGINEQFF. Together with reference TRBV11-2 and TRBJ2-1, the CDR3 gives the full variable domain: EAGVAQSPRYKIIEKRQSVAFWCNPISGHATLYWYQQILGQGPKLLIQFQNNGVVDDSQLPKDRFSAERLKGVDSTLKIQPAKLEDSAVYLCASSLAPPLLAGINEQFFGPGTRLTVL.

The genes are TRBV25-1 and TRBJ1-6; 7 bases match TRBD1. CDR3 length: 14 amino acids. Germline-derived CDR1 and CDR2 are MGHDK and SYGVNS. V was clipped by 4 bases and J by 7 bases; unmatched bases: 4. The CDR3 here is CASSGAGGNSPLHF. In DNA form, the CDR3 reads TGTGCCAGCAGTGGAGCAGGGGGGAATTCACCCCTCCACTTT. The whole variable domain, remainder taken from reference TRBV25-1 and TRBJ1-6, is EADIYQTPRYLVIGTGKKITLECSQTMGHDKMYWYQQDPGMELHLIHYSYGVNSTEKGDLSSESTVSRIRTEHFPLTLESARPSHTSQYLCASSGAGGNSPLHFGNGTRLTVT.

CDR3 amino acids: CSVEDYRLLGGYTF. The CDR3 DNA follows: TGCAGCGTTGAAGATTACAGGCTCCTGGGTGGCTACACCTTC. The rearrangement joins TRBV29-1 to TRBJ1-2; tentatively, D is TRBD1 (5 bases). The CDR3 totals 14 residues. In germline, CDR1 is SQVTM, CDR2 ANQGSEA. V gave up 0 bases and J gave up 7 bases, with 15 bases separating them. Full variable domain (outside the CDR3, taken from reference TRBV29-1 and TRBJ1-2): SAVISQKPSRDICQRGTSLTIQCQVDSQVTMMFWYRQQPGQSLTLIATANQGSEATYESGFVIDKFPISRPNLTFSTLTVSNMSPEDSSIYLCSVEDYRLLGGYTFGSGTRLTVV.

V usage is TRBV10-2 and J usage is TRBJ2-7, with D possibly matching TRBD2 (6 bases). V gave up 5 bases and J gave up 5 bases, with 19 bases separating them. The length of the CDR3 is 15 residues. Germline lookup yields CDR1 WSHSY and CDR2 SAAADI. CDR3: CASSYTTGGAHEQYF. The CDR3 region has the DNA TGCGCCAGCAGTTATACTACAGGAGGGGCCCACGAGCAGTACTTC.

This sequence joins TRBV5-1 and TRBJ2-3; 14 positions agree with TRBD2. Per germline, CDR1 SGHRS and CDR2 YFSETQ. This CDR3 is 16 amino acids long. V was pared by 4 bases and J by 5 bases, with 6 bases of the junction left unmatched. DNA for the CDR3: TGCGCCAGCAGCCCAATGGGGACTAGCGGGGGAGATACGCAGTATTTT. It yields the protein CASSPMGTSGGDTQYF.

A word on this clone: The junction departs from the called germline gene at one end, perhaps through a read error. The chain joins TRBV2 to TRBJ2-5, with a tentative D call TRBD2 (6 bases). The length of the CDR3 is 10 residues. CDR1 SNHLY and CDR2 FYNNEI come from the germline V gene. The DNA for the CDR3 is TGTGCCAGCAAGGAGGGCAAGGTAAACTTC. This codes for CASKEGKVNF.

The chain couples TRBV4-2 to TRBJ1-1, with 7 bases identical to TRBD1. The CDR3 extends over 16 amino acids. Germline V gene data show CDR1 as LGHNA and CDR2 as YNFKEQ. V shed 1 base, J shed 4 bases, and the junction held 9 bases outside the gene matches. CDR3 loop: CASSQGNRGGGTEAFF. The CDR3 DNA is TGTGCCAGCAGCCAAGGAAACAGGGGCGGCGGCACTGAAGCTTTCTTT.

CDR3 in amino acids: CASRNTGGTSYGYTF. In DNA, the CDR3 is TGTGCCAGCAGGAATACGGGGGGCACCTCATATGGCTACACCTTC. The V and J genes are TRBV6-5 and TRBJ1-2, with a possible D match to TRBD1 (6 bases). The germline V gene encodes CDR1 MNHEY and CDR2 SVGAGI. This CDR3 is built from 15 residues. V lost 6 bases and J 5 bases, leaving 19 bases between the germline ends.

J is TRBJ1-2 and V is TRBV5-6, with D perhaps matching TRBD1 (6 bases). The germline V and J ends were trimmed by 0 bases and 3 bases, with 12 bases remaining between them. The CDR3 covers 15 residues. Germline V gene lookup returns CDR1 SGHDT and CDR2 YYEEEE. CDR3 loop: CASSLGSWTDYGYTF. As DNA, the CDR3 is TGTGCCAGCAGCTTGGGGTCCTGGACAGACTATGGCTACACCTTC.

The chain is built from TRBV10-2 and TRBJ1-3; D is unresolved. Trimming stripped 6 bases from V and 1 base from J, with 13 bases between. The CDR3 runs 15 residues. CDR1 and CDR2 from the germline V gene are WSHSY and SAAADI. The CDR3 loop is CASRDTVVSGNTIYF. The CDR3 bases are TGCGCCAGCAGAGATACTGTCGTTTCTGGAAACACCATATATTTT.

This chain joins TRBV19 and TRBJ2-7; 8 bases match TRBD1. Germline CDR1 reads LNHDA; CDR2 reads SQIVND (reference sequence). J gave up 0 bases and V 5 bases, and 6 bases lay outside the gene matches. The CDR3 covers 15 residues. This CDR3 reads CASSGQGPFSYEQYF. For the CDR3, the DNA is TGTGCCAGTAGTGGACAGGGACCTTTCTCCTACGAGCAGTACTTC.